A selection of T cell receptor beta chains follows, all from one sample in a study of cytomegalovirus exposure and HLA in healthy donors. Assay used: immunoSEQ multiplex PCR; TCRdb lists only in-frame clones, some missing. The sample consists of about 60,000 clones, approximately 76% of them appearing once. What was sequenced was PBMCs. The receptors were gathered from a man aged 45-65 years in good health and CMV-seronegative. CDR3s include the opening cysteine and the closing phenylalanine or tryptophan. The D gene is left open where the match is weak. The size field is filled for only some rows; it gives once, few, many or a size class.

d_call	v_call	clone_size	j_call	cdr3_nt	cdr3_aa
-	TRBV19	-	TRBJ1-2	TGTGCCAGTACGACAACAGGGTCCTATGGCTACACCTTC	CASTTTGSYGYTF
TRBD1	TRBV5-1	once	TRBJ2-7	TGCGCCAGCAGCTTACCGGGACAGGGTCTACACGAGCAGTACTTC	CASSLPGQGLHEQYF
-	TRBV4-2	-	TRBJ1-6	TGTGCCAGCACCGCCAGTGGAGAGAATTCACCCCTCCACTTT	CASTASGENSPLHF
-	TRBV10-2	-	TRBJ2-2	TGCGCCAGCAGTGCCGGACTAAACACCGGGGAGCTGTTTTTT	CASSAGLNTGELFF
TRBD1	TRBV27	few	TRBJ2-2	TGTGCCAGCCGTCCTTGGGGGACAGGGGGTAACGGGGAGCTGTTTTTT	CASRPWGTGGNGELFF
TRBD1	TRBV5-1	-	TRBJ2-7	TGCGCCAGCAGCTTATCTCAGACAGGGGGCCCCTACGAGCAGTACTTC	CASSLSQTGGPYEQYF
TRBD2	TRBV18	-	TRBJ2-7	TGTGCCAGCTCACGGACTAGCGGGGCGTGGGAGCAGTACTTC	CASSRTSGAWEQYF
-	TRBV30	-	TRBJ1-1	TGTGCCTGGAGGCCGGGATCGGCCGAAGCTTTCTTT	CAWRPGSAEAFF
-	TRBV5-6	-	TRBJ2-5	TGTGCCAGCAGCTTATCTGGGTCCGGGGAGACCCAGTACTTC	CASSLSGSGETQYF
-	TRBV7-2	-	TRBJ1-1	TGTGCCAGCAGCTTAGGGCAGAACACTGAAGCTTTCTTT	CASSLGQNTEAFF
-	TRBV5-5	-	TRBJ2-6	TGTGCCACCGTGAAAGGGGCTGGGGCCAACGTCCTGACTTTC	CATVKGAGANVLTF
TRBD2	TRBV15	-	TRBJ2-3	TGTGCCACCAGCAGAGTTACACTAGCGGGGGTGACGTACACAGATACGCAGTATTTT	CATSRVTLAGVTYTDTQYF
-	TRBV30	-	TRBJ1-1	TGTGCCTGCCCGGACAGCGAAGCTTTCTTT	CACPDSEAFF
-	TRBV5-6	-	TRBJ1-4	TGTGCCAGCAGTCGAGGGGAGGGGAATGAAAAACTGTTTTTT	CASSRGEGNEKLFF
TRBD2	TRBV9	few	TRBJ2-2	TGTGCCAGCAGCCCTCCGGGACTAGCGGGCAACACCGGGGAGCTGTTTTTT	CASSPPGLAGNTGELFF
-	TRBV7-9	-	TRBJ2-2	TGTGCCAGCAGCCCGCAGAGTACAGGGACCACTTACACCGGGGAGCTGTTTTTT	CASSPQSTGTTYTGELFF
TRBD2	TRBV19	once	TRBJ2-5	TGTGCCAGTAGTAGGCTAGCGGGGGGTCAGGAAGAGACCCAGTACTTC	CASSRLAGGQEETQYF
-	TRBV7-9	-	TRBJ2-2	TGTGCCAGCAGCTCCCCCGCACGGGGGATAAACACCGGGGAGCTGTTTTTT	CASSSPARGINTGELFF
-	TRBV30	-	TRBJ1-2	TGTGCCCGATGGGCAGTAGCTAACTATGGCTACACCTTC	CARWAVANYGYTF
TRBD2	TRBV9	-	TRBJ2-4	TGTGCCAGCAGCCCGGGGACTAGCGGTGAGAAAAACATTCAGTACTTC	CASSPGTSGEKNIQYF
TRBD1	TRBV5-4	-	TRBJ1-2	TGTGCCAGCAGCTTGGCAGGGGGCGCCGGCTACACCTTC	CASSLAGGAGYTF
TRBD1	TRBV6-1	few	TRBJ1-1	TGTGCCAGCAGGAAGGACAGGGTGATGACTGAAGCTTTCTTT	CASRKDRVMTEAFF
-	TRBV30	-	TRBJ2-1	TGTGCCTGGAGTGTACTAAGCGTGGGAGGTGGTGAGCAGTTCTTC	CAWSVLSVGGGEQFF
TRBD1	TRBV2	-	TRBJ1-6	TGTGCCAGCAGGGGGGACAGGGGACCTTCACCCCTCCACTTT	CASRGDRGPSPLHF
-	TRBV15	-	TRBJ2-7	TGTGCCACCGGAGGGAGCTCCTACGAGCAGTACTTC	CATGGSSYEQYF
-	TRBV11-2	-	TRBJ2-5	TGTGCCAGCAGCTTAGCGAGCAGGGTAGAAGAGACCCAGTACTTC	CASSLASRVEETQYF
-	TRBV6-1	-	TRBJ2-4	TGTGCCAGCAGTGACACAGGGGCCAAAAACATTCAGTACTTC	CASSDTGAKNIQYF
-	TRBV19	-	TRBJ1-1	TGTGCCAGTAGTACCACAGGGTACACGAACACTGAAGCTTTCTTT	CASSTTGYTNTEAFF
TRBD1	TRBV30	-	TRBJ2-7	TGTGCCTGGGCAGGGGGTAACTACGAGCAGTACTTC	CAWAGGNYEQYF
-	TRBV27	-	TRBJ2-6	TGTGCCAGCAGTCTCACCCTCGGGAGATCTGGGGCCAACGTCCTGACTTTC	CASSLTLGRSGANVLTF
-	TRBV19	-	TRBJ1-2	TGTGCCAGTAGTACCGGGAGCCTACGTTCGGGTGGCTACACCTTC	CASSTGSLRSGGYTF
-	TRBV11-3	-	TRBJ1-1	TGTGCCAGCAGCCCCGGGGAGGGGCGCCCGAACACTGAAGCTTTCTTT	CASSPGEGRPNTEAFF
-	TRBV21-1	once	TRBJ2-1	TGTGCCAGCAGCAAAGGGTTACTAGCTAGGTCCTACAATGAGCAGTTCTTC	CASSKGLLARSYNEQFF